This T cell receptor beta chain was sequenced in a study of blood T cell repertoires in COVID-19. Study in general: Acute and convalescent COVID-19 specimens originated in the United States, Italy and Spain.

CDR1 KGHSH and CDR2 LQKENI come from the germline V gene. After removal of 4 bases from V and 3 bases from J, the junction contained 2 bases not matched to a gene. CDR3 length equals 13 residues. What the recovered Cohort 3 donors had was two negative PCRs, clearance, or symptom resolution. Using immunoSEQ multiplex PCR, the repertoire was profiled, and TCRdb retains in-frame clones only, with some absent. The sample includes 400,000 or so clones, 90% of them seen just once. This chain uses TRBV18 with TRBJ1-1, with 7 bases identical to TRBD1. The receptor was isolated from a man younger than 30 who had recovered from COVID-19. Sequencing input: PBMCs or T cells enriched from blood (not recorded which). The CDR3 loop reads CASSQGADTEAFF. The CDR3 DNA reads TGTGCCAGCTCACAGGGGGCGGACACTGAAGCTTTCTTT. The full variable domain, rest sourced from reference TRBV18 and TRBJ1-1, is NAGVMQNPRHLVRRRGQEARLRCSPMKGHSHVYWYRQLPEEGLKFMVYLQKENIIDESGMPKERFSAEFPKEGPSILRIQQVVRGDSAAYFCASSQGADTEAFFGQGTRLTVV.